The 11 T cell receptor beta chains below were found in one sample sequenced in a study of T-cell reconstitution after alpha-beta-depleted transplantation in children. As it was prepared, the TCRbeta library received unique molecular identifiers. TCRdb reprocessed the PCR reads with MiXCR, giving one entry per CDR3 protein. Here the sample spans a few hundred thousand distinct CDR3 sequences, approximately 30% being singletons. Sequencing used PBMCs, obtained before TCRalphabeta/CD19-depleted stem cell transplant. These receptors were taken from a boy under two years old with Wiskott-Aldrich syndrome, due to receive a stem cell transplant.

This rearrangement joins TRBV9 to TRBJ2-5; 8 positions match TRBD1. The V segment lost 2 bases and the J segment 1 base; nucleotides outside the gene matches: 4. The CDR3 consists of 15 residues. Germline V gene data show CDR1 as SGDLS and CDR2 as YYNGEE. The CDR3, as DNA: TGTGCCAGCAGCGTCGGGCAGGGGGCCCAAGAGACCCAGTACTTC. It translates to CASSVGQGAQETQYF.

The chain joins TRBV5-1 to TRBJ2-3; no reliable D call. Trimming pared 5 bases from V and 0 bases from J, leaving 10 bases between. This CDR3 spans 14 amino acids. The germline gives CDR1 SGHRS, CDR2 YFSETQ. CDR3 DNA sequence: TGCGCCAGCAGTTACGCTGCTAGCACAGATACGCAGTATTTT. Its translation is CASSYAASTDTQYF.

This clonotype has only a few counts. This chain links TRBV5-1 with TRBJ2-2; D uncertain. The V gene lost 4 bases and the J gene lost 4 bases, with 8 bases spanning the gap. CDR1 and CDR2 from the germline V gene are SGHRS and YFSETQ. The CDR3 runs 13 residues. CDR3 loop: CASSSIFTGELFF. The CDR3 nucleotides are TGCGCCAGCAGCAGCATATTCACCGGGGAGCTGTTTTTT. Variable domain in full (rest from reference TRBV5-1 and TRBJ2-2): KAGVTQTPRYLIKTRGQQVTLSCSPISGHRSVSWYQQTPGQGLQFLFEYFSETQRNKGNFPGRFSGRQFSNSRSEMNVSTLELGDSALYLCASSSIFTGELFFGEGSRLTVL.

The gene calls are TRBV4-1 and TRBJ2-1; 11 bases fit TRBD2. The ends lost 0 bases at V and 9 bases at J; junction bases unmatched: 13. Germline CDR1 and CDR2: MGHRA and YSYEKL. The CDR3 is made up of 18 amino acids. CDR3 nucleotide sequence: TGCGCCAGCAGCCAAGATTTAACTAGCGGGAGTAGGTTTGGTGAGCAGTTCTTC. Its translation is CASSQDLTSGSRFGEQFF.

This clonotype was counted a few times. The chain combines TRBV5-1 with TRBJ2-1; D not resolved. This CDR3 spans 14 amino acids. The germline V and J ends were trimmed by 1 base and 0 bases, with 5 bases remaining between them. CDR1 SGHRS and CDR2 YFSETQ come from the germline V gene. The CDR3 coding sequence is TGCGCCAGCAGCTTGCACTACTCCTACAATGAGCAGTTCTTC. It encodes CASSLHYSYNEQFF.

The chain joins TRBV28 to TRBJ2-3; 11 bases map to TRBD2. The CDR3 runs 17 residues. Looked up from germline, CDR1 is MDHEN and CDR2 is SYDVKM. J lost 6 bases, V lost 6 bases, and 14 bases had no gene match. The DNA for the CDR3 is TGTGCCAGCAGGGGGGCCGTACTAGCGGGAGTCGGGGATACGCAGTATTTT. It specifies CASRGAVLAGVGDTQYF.

This clonotype has more than one count but fewer than ten. J is TRBJ1-4 and V is TRBV12-3 or TRBV12-4, with D possibly matching TRBD1 (6 bases). The CDR3 length is 15 residues. The V end was cut by 3 bases, the J end by 11 bases, with 19 bases between. The DNA for the CDR3 is TGTGCCAGCAGTTTTCAAGCCTACAGGGAGAGGAAACTGTTTTTT. This sequence encodes CASSFQAYRERKLFF.

V and J are TRBV28 and TRBJ2-2; unclear D gene. CDR3 length equals 14 residues. Germline CDR1 reads MDHEN; CDR2 reads SYDVKM. V gave up 2 bases and J gave up 6 bases, with 10 bases separating them. In DNA form, the CDR3 reads TGTGCCAGCAGTTTAGGCGGCCAATCCGGGGAGCTGTTTTTT. Translating gives CASSLGGQSGELFF.

The chain carries TRBV7-2 and TRBJ2-7; D is perhaps TRBD2 (6 bases). Germline V lookup: CDR1 SGHTA, CDR2 FQGNSA. Trimming cost V 1 base and J 1 base, with 11 bases left between them. The CDR3 has 15 residues. The CDR3 DNA sequence: TGTGCCAGCAGCTTAGAGACCGGGACTTCCTACGAGCAGTACTTC. It encodes CASSLETGTSYEQYF.

This sequence joins TRBV29-1 and TRBJ1-5, with D unresolved. CDR1 and CDR2 (germline): SQVTM, ANQGSEA. The CDR3 spans 17 residues. V dropped 0 bases and J dropped 4 bases, with 19 bases sitting between them. In DNA form, the CDR3 reads TGCAGCGTTGAAGAAGGGCAAGGTTTGAGTAGGAATCAGCCCCAGCATTTT. Its protein product is CSVEEGQGLSRNQPQHF.

This clonotype was counted between two and nine times. This chain links TRBV20-1 with TRBJ2-2, with TRBD2 matching over 11 bases. Trimming took 0 bases from V and 5 from J; bases not matched to a gene: 11. Germline values: CDR1 DFQATT, CDR2 SNEGSKA (reference sequence). The CDR3 length is 18 residues. The CDR3, as DNA: TGCAGTGCTAGAGACCGAAACAGACTAGCGGGAAGAACCGGGGAGCTGTTTTTT. Protein product: CSARDRNRLAGRTGELFF.